Many counts were recorded for the clone carrying this TCR beta chain. Its antigen is still unknown. A single record per CDR3 protein comes from TCRdb applying MiXCR to the 5' RACE reads. The sample consists of about 1,200 distinct CDR3 sequences, roughly a quarter of them appearing once. V was clipped by 3 bases and J by 3 bases; unmatched bases: 3. Germline loops: CDR1 KGHDR, CDR2 SFDVKD. The CDR3 runs 14 residues. This sample stems from a study of spatial heterogeneity in lung cancer. Study-wide context: Beta-chain sequences were consistently detected more often than alpha-chain sequences. Matched bulk RNA-seq provided a T cell module score, and TCR transcript counts in tumor regions correlated strongly with it.

General study findings and limits: The number of expanded tumor alpha and beta chains correlated with mutation number.

Noted time point: sample taken at primary tumor resection. Whole RNA, isolated from tumor, nontumor lung or frozen PBMC, was sequenced without prior sorting. The sample was lung tumor tissue, taken at surgery. The V gene is TRBV24-1, the J gene TRBJ2-5; TRBD1 agrees at 7 bases. This clonotype originated in a male donor with early-stage non-small cell lung cancer. DNA for the CDR3: TGTGCCACCAGTGATCCCGGGACAGAAGAGACCCAGTACTTC. Protein: CATSDPGTEETQYF.